These 15 T cell receptor beta chains were sequenced from one sample in a study of vaccination and CD4 T cells after COVID-19. As for time point: late sampling 161 to 241 days after vaccination in three convalescent patients. Treatment of the sample: roughly 10-day PBMC culture with coronavirus spike peptide pools or control peptides (ViraFEST assay). The antigens of these receptors remain unknown. Sequencing of DNA taken from cultured CD4+ T cells relied on the Oncomine TCR Beta short-read assay. TCRdb re-called the PCR reads through MiXCR, storing one row per CDR3 protein. The table includes about 21,000 distinct CDR3 sequences, 30% to 45% detected once. The sample was CD4+ T cells from blood, cultured in vitro, taken about 7 months after SARS-CoV-2 vaccination. These receptors all stem from a human donor who had recovered from COVID-19.

The V and J genes are TRBV28 and TRBJ1-5; D is ambiguous. CDR1 and CDR2 from the germline V gene are MDHEN and SYDVKM. This CDR3 is built from 15 residues. The V and J ends lost 5 bases and 0 bases respectively, with 11 bases between them. The CDR3: CASSPGGNSNQPQHF. In nucleotides, the CDR3 is TGTGCCAGCAGTCCCGGAGGGAATAGCAATCAGCCCCAGCATTTT.

A few counts support this clonotype. This chain joins TRBV6-1 and TRBJ1-6; unclear D gene. Germline V CDR1 and CDR2: MNHNS, SASEGT. There are 12 residues in the CDR3. Between the trimmed V and J ends, which lost 4 bases and 6 bases, there was a span of 4 bases. CDR3 sequence reads: CASSVGNSPLHF. The CDR3 coding sequence is TGTGCCAGCAGTGTCGGTAATTCACCCCTCCACTTT.

This clonotype was counted a single time. The genes are TRBV20-1 and TRBJ2-1, with TRBD2 matching 12 bases. V shed 6 bases, J shed 9 bases, and the junction held 9 bases outside the gene matches. The CDR3 is 14 residues long. Germline V gene lookup returns CDR1 DFQATT and CDR2 SNEGSKA (reference sequence). This chain's CDR3 is CSASRTSGRSEQFF. The CDR3 DNA sequence: TGCAGTGCCTCCCGAACTAGCGGGAGGAGTGAGCAGTTCTTC.

This sequence joins TRBV5-4 and TRBJ2-5, with TRBD1 identical over 9 bases. CDR1 is SGHNT and CDR2 is YYREEE in the germline V gene (reference sequence). This CDR3 is 16 amino acids long. The trim removed 4 bases at V and 1 base at J, leaving 8 bases unmatched. The CDR3 nucleotides are TGTGCCAGCAGCCGAGGTACGGACAGGGGCCAAGAGACCCAGTACTTC. Translated: CASSRGTDRGQETQYF.

DNA for the CDR3: TGCAGTGCTACACTAGCGCGAAGCTCCTACGAGCAGTACTTC. Translating gives CSATLARSSYEQYF. The rearrangement joins TRBV20-1 to TRBJ2-7, with 7 bases fitting TRBD2. From germline, CDR1 is DFQATT and CDR2 SNEGSKA (reference sequence). The CDR3 is made up of 14 amino acids. V shed 4 bases and J 0 bases; nucleotides not matched to a gene: 6.

The V and J genes are TRBV4-1 and TRBJ2-5, with TRBD1 identical over 7 bases. V was pared by 3 bases and J by 3 bases, with 7 bases of the junction left unmatched. The CDR3 is made up of 15 amino acids. Germline V CDR1 and CDR2: MGHRA, YSYEKL. For the CDR3, the DNA is TGCGCCAGCAGCCACCCGGACAGGACCGAAGAGACCCAGTACTTC. Translation gives CASSHPDRTEETQYF.

The CDR3: CSARDRRTSGTEQYF. DNA of the CDR3: TGCAGTGCTAGAGATCGAAGGACTAGCGGGACCGAGCAGTACTTC. V and J are TRBV20-1 and TRBJ2-7; 12 nucleotides match TRBD2. Per the germline V gene, CDR1 is DFQATT and CDR2 is SNEGSKA (reference sequence). The CDR3 covers 15 residues. With 0 bases clipped from V and 6 bases from J, the junction kept 6 bases outside the gene matches.

This clonotype was seen more than once but under ten times. The chain recombines TRBV7-2 with TRBJ1-2; 9 positions agree with TRBD1. This CDR3 has 14 residues. Germline V lookup: CDR1 SGHTA, CDR2 FQGNSA. J was trimmed by 4 bases and V by 5 bases; bases with no gene match: 5. DNA of the CDR3: TGTGCCAGCAGCCACAGGGGGCCTGGCTATGGCTACACCTTC. It specifies CASSHRGPGYGYTF.

The CDR3 protein is CASSLGQTNQPQHF. As DNA, the CDR3 is TGTGCCAGCAGCCTCGGACAAACCAATCAGCCCCAGCATTTT. The rearrangement joins TRBV7-9 to TRBJ1-5; maybe TRBD1 (5 bases). Trimming stripped 5 bases from V and 3 bases from J, with 11 bases between. CDR3 length: 14 amino acids. Germline V gene lookup returns CDR1 SEHNR and CDR2 FQNEAQ (reference sequence).

The chain joins TRBV7-3 to TRBJ2-1, with D unresolved. The germline gives CDR1 SGHTA, CDR2 FQGTGA. The CDR3 runs to 14 residues. V dropped 4 bases and J dropped 4 bases, with 11 bases sitting between them. As DNA, the CDR3 is TGTGCCAGCAGCTCCCGGGCTGGTTACAATGAGCAGTTCTTC. Translating it yields CASSSRAGYNEQFF.

This clonotype came up a few times. CDR3: CASSYLRTRTHSNQPQHF. DNA of the CDR3: TGTGCCAGCAGTTACCTTCGGACCCGAACCCATAGCAATCAGCCCCAGCATTTT. The V gene is TRBV6-5, the J gene TRBJ1-5; D is undetermined. The CDR3 is 18 residues long. Germline CDR1 and CDR2: MNHEY and SVGAGI. Deletions cut 2 bases from V and 0 bases from J, with 17 bases between.

This chain links TRBV6-1 with TRBJ2-7; D is undetermined. The CDR3 is made up of 9 amino acids. Trimming removed 8 bases at V and 6 bases at J, with 5 bases between. Germline V gene sequence: CDR1 MNHNS, CDR2 SASEGT. CDR3 region: CASGFEQYF. The CDR3 coding sequence is TGTGCCAGCGGATTCGAGCAGTACTTC.

Only a few counts were recorded for this clonotype. The J gene is TRBJ2-5, the V gene TRBV5-8, with 14 bases that match TRBD2. V was clipped by 4 bases and J by 5 bases; unmatched bases: 7. Germline V lookup: CDR1 SGHTS, CDR2 YDEGEE. CDR3 length equals 16 residues. The CDR3 loop reads CASSGGTSGSGETQYF. The CDR3 DNA is TGTGCCAGCAGCGGAGGGACTAGCGGGAGTGGGGAGACCCAGTACTTC.

V usage is TRBV7-6 and J usage is TRBJ2-1; D not resolved. Germline V CDR1 and CDR2: SGHVS, FNYEAQ. The CDR3 extends over 13 amino acids. V lost 1 base and J 8 bases, leaving 9 bases between the germline ends. CDR3 bases: TGTGCCAGCAGCTTAGAAACCCTCCATGAGCAGTTCTTC. Translation gives CASSLETLHEQFF. Full variable domain (missing parts from reference TRBV7-6 and TRBJ2-1): GAGVSQSPRYKVTKRGQDVALRCDPISGHVSLYWYRQALGQGPEFLTYFNYEAQQDKSGLPNDRFSAERPEGSISTLTIQRTEQRDSAMYRCASSLETLHEQFFGPGTRLTVL.

CDR3 sequence: CASSQDRGSPFSPLHF. CDR3 sequence (DNA): TGCGCCAGCAGCCAGGACAGGGGATCTCCGTTTTCACCCCTCCACTTT. This sequence joins TRBV4-3 and TRBJ1-6, with 9 bases fitting TRBD1. This CDR3 has 16 amino acids. Germline lookup yields CDR1 LGHNA and CDR2 YSLEER. The V gene end was trimmed by 3 bases and the J gene end by 9 bases; junction bases not matched to a gene: 9.